The T cell receptor beta chain under discussion was sequenced for a study of T cells in Graves' hyperthyroidism and ophthalmopathy. This clonotype has a count of ten or more. Its antigen remains unidentified. Study observations and caveats: Model output signaled ophthalmopathy a median around 6.9 months ahead of onset.

The investigators amplified TCR beta CDR3 regions from RNA transcripts. When the TCR CDR3 underwent first-round RT-PCR, the HTBI primer set was used. TCRdb reprocessed the multiplex PCR reads via MiXCR and lists one record per CDR3 protein. The sample contains over 350,000 distinct CDR3 sequences, approximately 14% of which appear only once. This CDR3 region has 13 residues. The germline V gene encodes CDR1 MNHNS and CDR2 SASEGT. Between the trimmed V and J ends, which lost 3 bases and 7 bases, there was a span of 12 bases. This chain joins TRBV6-1 and TRBJ1-1; D unclear. This TCR came from a man aged 18 to 29 with Graves' ophthalmopathy. Input material: blood. The CDR3 DNA reads TGTGCCAGCAGTGAGGGCCGTGTAATTGAAGCTTTCTTT. Translation gives CASSEGRVIEAFF.